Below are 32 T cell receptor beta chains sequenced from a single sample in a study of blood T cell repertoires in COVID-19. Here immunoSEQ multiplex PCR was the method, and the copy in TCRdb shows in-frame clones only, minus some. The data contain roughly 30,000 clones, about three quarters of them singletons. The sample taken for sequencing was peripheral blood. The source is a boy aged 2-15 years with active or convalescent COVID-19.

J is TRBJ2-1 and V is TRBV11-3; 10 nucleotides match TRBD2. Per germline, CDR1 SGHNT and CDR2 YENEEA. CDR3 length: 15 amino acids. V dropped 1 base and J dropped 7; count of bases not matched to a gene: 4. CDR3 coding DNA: TGTGCCAGCAGCTTAGGGAGCGGGAGGGTAAATGAGCAGTTCTTC. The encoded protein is CASSLGSGRVNEQFF.

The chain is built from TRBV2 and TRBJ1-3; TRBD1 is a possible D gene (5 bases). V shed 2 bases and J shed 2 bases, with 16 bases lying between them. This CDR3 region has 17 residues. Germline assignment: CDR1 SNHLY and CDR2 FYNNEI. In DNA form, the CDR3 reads TGTGCCAGCAGTGAATACGGACACCCCGTAACTGGAAACACCATATATTTT. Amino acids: CASSEYGHPVTGNTIYF.

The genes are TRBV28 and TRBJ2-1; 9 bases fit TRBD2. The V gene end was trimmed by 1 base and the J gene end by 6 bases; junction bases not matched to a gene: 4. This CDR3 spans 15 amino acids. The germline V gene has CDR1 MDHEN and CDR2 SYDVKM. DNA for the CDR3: TGTGCCAGCAGTTTATTGGGGACTAGCCCCAATGAGCAGTTCTTC. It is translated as CASSLLGTSPNEQFF.

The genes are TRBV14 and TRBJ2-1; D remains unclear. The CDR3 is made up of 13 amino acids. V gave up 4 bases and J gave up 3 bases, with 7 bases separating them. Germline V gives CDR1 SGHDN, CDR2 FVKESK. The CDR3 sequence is CASSPQVYNEQFF. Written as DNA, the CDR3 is TGTGCCAGCAGCCCACAAGTCTACAATGAGCAGTTCTTC.

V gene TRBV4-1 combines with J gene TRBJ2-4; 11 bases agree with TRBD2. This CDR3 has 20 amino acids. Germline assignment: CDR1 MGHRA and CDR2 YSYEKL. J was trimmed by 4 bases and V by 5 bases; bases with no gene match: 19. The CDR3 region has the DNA TGCGCCAGCAGCACCCGAGCCCTAATTACCGGGACTAGCGGTAAAAACATTCAGTACTTC. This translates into CASSTRALITGTSGKNIQYF.

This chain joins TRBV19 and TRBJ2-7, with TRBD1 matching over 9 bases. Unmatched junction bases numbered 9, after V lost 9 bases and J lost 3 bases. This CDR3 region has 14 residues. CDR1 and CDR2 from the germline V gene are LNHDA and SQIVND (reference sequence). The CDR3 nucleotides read TGTGCCAGAGGGCGGGGACAGGGCGACTACGAGCAGTACTTC. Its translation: CARGRGQGDYEQYF.

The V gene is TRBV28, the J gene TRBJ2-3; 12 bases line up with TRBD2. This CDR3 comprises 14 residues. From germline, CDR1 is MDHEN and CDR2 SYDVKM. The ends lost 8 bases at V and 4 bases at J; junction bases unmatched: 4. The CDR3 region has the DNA TGTGCCAGCCGGACTAGCGGGGTAGCAGATACGCAGTATTTT. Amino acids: CASRTSGVADTQYF.

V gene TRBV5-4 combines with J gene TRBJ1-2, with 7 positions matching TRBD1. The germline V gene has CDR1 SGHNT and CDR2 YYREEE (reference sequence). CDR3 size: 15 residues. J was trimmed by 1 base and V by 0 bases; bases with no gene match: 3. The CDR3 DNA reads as TGTGCCAGCAGCTTGGAAGGGACAGATAACTATGGCTACACCTTC. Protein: CASSLEGTDNYGYTF.

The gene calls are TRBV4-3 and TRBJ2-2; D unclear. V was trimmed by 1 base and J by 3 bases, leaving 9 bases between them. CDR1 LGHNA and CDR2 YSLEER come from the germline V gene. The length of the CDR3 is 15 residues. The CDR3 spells CASSQVSEDTGELFF. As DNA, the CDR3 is TGCGCCAGCAGCCAAGTATCAGAAGACACCGGGGAGCTGTTTTTT.

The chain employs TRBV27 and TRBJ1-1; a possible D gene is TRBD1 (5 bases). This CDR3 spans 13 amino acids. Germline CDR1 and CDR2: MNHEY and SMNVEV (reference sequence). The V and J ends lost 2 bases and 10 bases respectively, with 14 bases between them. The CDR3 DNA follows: TGTGCCAGCAGTTTAAACTCGGGACTTCCAGCTTTCTTT. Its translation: CASSLNSGLPAFF.

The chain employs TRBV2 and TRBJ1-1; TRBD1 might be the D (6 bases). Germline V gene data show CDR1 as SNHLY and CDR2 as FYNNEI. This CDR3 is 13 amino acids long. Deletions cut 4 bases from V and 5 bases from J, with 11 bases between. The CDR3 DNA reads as TGTGCCAGCAGTGTACAGGGAGGGACTGAAGCTTTCTTT. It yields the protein CASSVQGGTEAFF.

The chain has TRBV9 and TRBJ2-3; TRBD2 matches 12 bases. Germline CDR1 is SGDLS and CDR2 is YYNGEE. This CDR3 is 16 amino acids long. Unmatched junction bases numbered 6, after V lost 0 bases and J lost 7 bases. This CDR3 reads CASSVVTSGSPNTQYF. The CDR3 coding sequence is TGTGCCAGCAGCGTAGTGACTAGCGGGAGTCCTAATACGCAGTATTTT.

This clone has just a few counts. The CDR3 bases are TGTGCCAGCAGTACTTCTATCGGCTCCTACGAGCAGTACTTC. Its translation: CASSTSIGSYEQYF. The chain employs TRBV2 and TRBJ2-7, with D unresolved. In germline, CDR1 is SNHLY, CDR2 FYNNEI. The ends were cut back, 5 bases at V and 0 bases at J, with 11 bases in the middle. The CDR3 spans 14 residues.

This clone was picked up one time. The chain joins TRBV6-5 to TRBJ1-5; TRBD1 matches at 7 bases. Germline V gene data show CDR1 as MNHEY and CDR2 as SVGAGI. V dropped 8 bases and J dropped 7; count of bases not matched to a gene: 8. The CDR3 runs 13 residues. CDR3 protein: CASLRDRKQPQHF. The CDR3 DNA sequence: TGTGCCAGCTTACGGGACAGAAAACAGCCCCAGCATTTT.

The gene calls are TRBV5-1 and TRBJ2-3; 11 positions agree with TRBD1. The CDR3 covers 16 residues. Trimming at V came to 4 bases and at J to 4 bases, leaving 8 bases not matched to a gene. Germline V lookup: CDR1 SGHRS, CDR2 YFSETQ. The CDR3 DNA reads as TGCGCCAGCAGCGGCCACGGACAGGGGGCTGCAGATACGCAGTATTTT. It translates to CASSGHGQGAADTQYF. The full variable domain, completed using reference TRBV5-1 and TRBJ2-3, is KAGVTQTPRYLIKTRGQQVTLSCSPISGHRSVSWYQQTPGQGLQFLFEYFSETQRNKGNFPGRFSGRQFSNSRSEMNVSTLELGDSALYLCASSGHGQGAADTQYFGPGTRLTVL.

The CDR3 nucleotides are TGTGCCAGTAGACCTCCCGGGGTAGGAAACACTGAAGCTTTCTTT. This encodes CASRPPGVGNTEAFF. This chain connects TRBV19 to TRBJ1-1; no definite D call. The CDR3 length is 15 residues. V dropped 6 bases and J dropped 2 bases, with 16 bases sitting between them. CDR1 is LNHDA and CDR2 is SQIVND in the germline V gene (reference sequence).

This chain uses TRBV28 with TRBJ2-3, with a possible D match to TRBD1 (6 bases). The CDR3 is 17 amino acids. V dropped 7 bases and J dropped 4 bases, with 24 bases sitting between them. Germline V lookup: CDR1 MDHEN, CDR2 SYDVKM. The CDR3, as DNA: TGTGCCAGCACCGAAAGGTGGGGGCGTTTTATCCCAGATACGCAGTATTTT. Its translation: CASTERWGRFIPDTQYF.

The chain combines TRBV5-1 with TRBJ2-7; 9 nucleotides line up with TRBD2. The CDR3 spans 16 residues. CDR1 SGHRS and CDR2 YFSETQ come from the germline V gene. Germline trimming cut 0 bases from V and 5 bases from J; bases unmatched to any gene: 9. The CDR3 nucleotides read TGCGCCAGCAGCTTGGCCTACAGCGGGAGGAGAAACGAGCAGTACTTC. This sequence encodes CASSLAYSGRRNEQYF.

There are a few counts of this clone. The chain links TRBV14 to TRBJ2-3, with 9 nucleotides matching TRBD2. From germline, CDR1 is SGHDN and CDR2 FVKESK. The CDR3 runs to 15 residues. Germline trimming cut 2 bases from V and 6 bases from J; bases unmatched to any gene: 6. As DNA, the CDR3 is TGTGCCAGCAGCCAATATAGCGGGAGTGGTGATACGCAGTATTTT. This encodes CASSQYSGSGDTQYF.

For the CDR3, the DNA is TGTGCCAGCAGCGTCGGGTGGAATAACTATGGCTACACCTTC. Protein: CASSVGWNNYGYTF. The genes are TRBV2 and TRBJ1-2; D uncertain. V was cut by 6 bases and J by 1 base, with 12 bases left in between. The CDR3 extends over 14 amino acids. Looked up from germline, CDR1 is SNHLY and CDR2 is FYNNEI. The variable domain in full, with the rest retrieved from reference TRBV2 and TRBJ1-2, is EPEVTQTPSHQVTQMGQEVILRCVPISNHLYFYWYRQILGQKVEFLVSFYNNEISEKSEIFDDQFSVERPDGSNFTLKIRSTKLEDSAMYFCASSVGWNNYGYTFGSGTRLTVV.

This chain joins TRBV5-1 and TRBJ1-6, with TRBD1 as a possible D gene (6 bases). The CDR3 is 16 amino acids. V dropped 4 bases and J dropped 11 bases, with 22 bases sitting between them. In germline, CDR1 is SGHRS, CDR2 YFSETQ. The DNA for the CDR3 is TGCGCCAGCAGCGACCGGGACACAAATGCCGGGGCACCCCTCCACTTT. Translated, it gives CASSDRDTNAGAPLHF.

CDR3 residues: CASSLRTGGAGANVLTF. The CDR3 DNA follows: TGTGCCAGCAGTTTAAGGACAGGGGGCGCTGGGGCCAACGTCCTGACTTTC. This chain joins TRBV27 and TRBJ2-6; TRBD1 matches 11 bases. Germline-derived CDR1 and CDR2 are MNHEY and SMNVEV (reference sequence). V shed 2 bases, J shed 2 bases, and the junction held 2 bases outside the gene matches. This CDR3 is 17 amino acids long. Full variable domain (remainder filled in from reference TRBV27 and TRBJ2-6): EAQVTQNPRYLITVTGKKLTVTCSQNMNHEYMSWYRQDPGLGLRQIYYSMNVEVTDKGDVPEGYKVSRKEKRNFPLILESPSPNQTSLYFCASSLRTGGAGANVLTFGAGSRLTVL.

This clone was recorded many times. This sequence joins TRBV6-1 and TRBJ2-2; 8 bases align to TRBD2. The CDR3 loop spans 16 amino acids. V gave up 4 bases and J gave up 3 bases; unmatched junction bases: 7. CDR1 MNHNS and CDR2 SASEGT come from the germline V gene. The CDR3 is CASSAGTSSYTGELFF. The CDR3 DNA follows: TGTGCCAGCAGTGCTGGGACTAGTTCATACACCGGGGAGCTGTTTTTT.

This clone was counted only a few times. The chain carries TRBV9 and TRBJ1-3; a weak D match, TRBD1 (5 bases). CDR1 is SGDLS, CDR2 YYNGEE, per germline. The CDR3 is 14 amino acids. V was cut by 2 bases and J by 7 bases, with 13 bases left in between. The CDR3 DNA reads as TGTGCCAGCAGCGTGGGGGGGACGTGGAACACCATATATTTT. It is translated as CASSVGGTWNTIYF.

The DNA for the CDR3 is TGTGCCAGTCGTCGAGAAAACACAGATACGCAGTATTTT. This gives the protein CASRRENTDTQYF. This sequence joins TRBV21-1 and TRBJ2-3; the DNA was not used to check the table's D call, TRBD2. TRBV21-1 is labeled a pseudogene. CDR3 length: 13 amino acids.

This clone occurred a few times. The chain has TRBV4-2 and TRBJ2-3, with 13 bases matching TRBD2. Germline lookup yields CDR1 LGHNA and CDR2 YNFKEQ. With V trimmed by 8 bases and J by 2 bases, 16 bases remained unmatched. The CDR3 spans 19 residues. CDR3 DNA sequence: TGTGCCAGCGCACAAGGGAGGACTAGCGGGGGCTTCCACACAGATACGCAGTATTTT. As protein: CASAQGRTSGGFHTDTQYF.

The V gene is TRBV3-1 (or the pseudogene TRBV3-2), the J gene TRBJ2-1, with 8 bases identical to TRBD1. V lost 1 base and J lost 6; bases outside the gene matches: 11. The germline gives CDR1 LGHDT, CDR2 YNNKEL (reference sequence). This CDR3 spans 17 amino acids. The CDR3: CASSQGVTGVNGNEQFF. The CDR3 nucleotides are TGTGCCAGCAGCCAAGGGGTGACAGGGGTAAATGGCAATGAGCAGTTCTTC.

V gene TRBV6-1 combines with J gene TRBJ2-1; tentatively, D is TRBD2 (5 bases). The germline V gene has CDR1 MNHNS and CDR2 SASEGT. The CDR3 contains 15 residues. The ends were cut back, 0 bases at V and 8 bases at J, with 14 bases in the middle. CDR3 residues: CASSEAGWRLHEQFF. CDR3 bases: TGTGCCAGCAGTGAAGCAGGATGGAGGTTACATGAGCAGTTCTTC.

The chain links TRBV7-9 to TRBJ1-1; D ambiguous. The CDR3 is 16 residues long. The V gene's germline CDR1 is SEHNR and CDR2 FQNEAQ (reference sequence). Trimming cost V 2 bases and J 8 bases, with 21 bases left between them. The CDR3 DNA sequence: TGTGCCAGCAGCTTATCGTCATCTGGAGCTAGCGCCGAAGCTTTCTTT. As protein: CASSLSSSGASAEAFF.

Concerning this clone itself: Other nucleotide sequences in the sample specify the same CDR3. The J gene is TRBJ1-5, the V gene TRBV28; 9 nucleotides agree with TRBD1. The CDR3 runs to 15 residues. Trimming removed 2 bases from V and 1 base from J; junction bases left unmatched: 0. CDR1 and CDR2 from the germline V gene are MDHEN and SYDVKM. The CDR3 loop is CASSLDRGSNQPQHF. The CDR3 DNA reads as TGTGCCAGCAGTTTAGACAGGGGGAGCAATCAGCCCCAGCATTTT.

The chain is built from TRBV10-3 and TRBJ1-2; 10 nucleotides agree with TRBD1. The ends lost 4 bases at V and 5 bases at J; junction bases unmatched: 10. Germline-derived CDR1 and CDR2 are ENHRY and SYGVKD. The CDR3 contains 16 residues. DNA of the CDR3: TGTGCCATCAGTGTACAACAGGGACAGGGGTTATATGGCTACACCTTC. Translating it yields CAISVQQGQGLYGYTF.

The CDR3 protein is CASSLTGQGTPQHF. The CDR3 bases are TGTGCCAGCAGCCTGACGGGACAGGGGACGCCCCAGCATTTT. J is TRBJ1-5 and V is TRBV6-5; 10 bases map to TRBD1. The trim removed 6 bases at V and 9 bases at J, leaving 8 bases unmatched. Germline V gene data show CDR1 as MNHEY and CDR2 as SVGAGI. The CDR3 extends over 14 amino acids.